This T cell receptor (beta chain) was captured by sequencing in a study of blood T cell repertoires in COVID-19. Study background: Researchers got acute and convalescent COVID-19 samples from the United States, Italy and Spain.

J lost 4 bases, V lost 1 base, and 3 bases had no gene match. This CDR3 spans 16 amino acids. CDR1 SGHTA and CDR2 FQGTGA come from the germline V gene. Source study methods: The authors estimated nucleated cell counts from reference gene primer amplification. The method was immunoSEQ multiplex PCR; TCRdb's version includes in-frame clones alone and lacks a portion of them. V and J calls and clone size are copied from that table; D and trimming were computed from the DNA. The data contain about 280,000 clones, approximately 89% of them singletons. This clone was found a few times. Sequencing was done on a sample of peripheral blood. This chain connects TRBV7-3 to TRBJ2-2; 10 bases agree with TRBD1. The receptor's source is a man aged 35 to 55 with active or convalescent COVID-19. The DNA for the CDR3 is TGTGCCAGCAGCTTAATGGGACAGGGGTCCACCGGGGAGCTGTTTTTT. Translated, it gives CASSLMGQGSTGELFF.